The entry below describes one T cell receptor (beta chain). Its antigen is not identified. Each CDR3 protein gets one entry after TCRdb re-called the reads with MiXCR. The table has fewer than 950,000 distinct CDR3 sequences, 30% to 35% seen once. These data are taken from a study of T cell repertoires in cytomegalovirus infection. Background on the study: Well-studied HLA-B-restricted CMV epitopes were used in the study alongside recently identified HLA-C-restricted ones. TCR beta signatures that were public indicated CMV infection and matching HLA type.

Trimming pared 2 bases from V and 0 bases from J, leaving 9 bases between. The V gene's germline CDR1 is LNHDA and CDR2 SQIVND (reference sequence). The CDR3 totals 15 residues. The source is a human donor in good health (CMV status not recorded). Some clones in this sample may be carry-over from other donors' samples. The input for sequencing was cultured CD8+ T cells from PBMCs, taken from culture after CMV antigen stimulation. The chain is built from TRBV19 and TRBJ2-3, with D unresolved. For the CDR3, the DNA is TGTGCCAGTAGTATAACCAGCTCTAGCACAGATACGCAGTATTTT. Translating gives CASSITSSSTDTQYF.